This T cell receptor (beta chain) was sequenced for a study of OX40 agonist ivuxolimab in advanced cancers. Turning to the study itself: Hepatocellular carcinoma, melanoma, renal cell or head and neck cancer affected the dose-escalation patients.

The CDR3 is made up of 17 amino acids. Germline V gene sequence: CDR1 GTSNPN, CDR2 SVGIG (reference sequence). Trimming left V 0 bases short and J 3 bases short, with 21 bases between. Assay: immunoSEQ multiplex PCR; the TCRdb copy retains only in-frame clones and omits some. The data hold about 64,000 clones, with roughly 80% observed a single time. This clone was observed a few times. Its specificity is not known. Study observations and caveats: Part of the nonresponder group also had normalized T-cell clonal expansion that was low. Average numbers of expanded clones were greater in CD8+ T cells than in CD4+.

Sequencing used CD4+ or CD8+ T cells sorted from blood, obtained in a trial of the OX40 agonist ivuxolimab. This receptor was obtained from an adult with an advanced solid tumor such as melanoma, head and neck, liver or kidney cancer. The genes are TRBV30 and TRBJ2-7; D may match TRBD1 or TRBD2 (6 bases each). CDR3 in amino acids: CAWSVGRQGGQGYEQYF. CDR3 in DNA: TGTGCCTGGAGTGTAGGACGACAAGGGGGGCAGGGCTACGAGCAGTACTTC.